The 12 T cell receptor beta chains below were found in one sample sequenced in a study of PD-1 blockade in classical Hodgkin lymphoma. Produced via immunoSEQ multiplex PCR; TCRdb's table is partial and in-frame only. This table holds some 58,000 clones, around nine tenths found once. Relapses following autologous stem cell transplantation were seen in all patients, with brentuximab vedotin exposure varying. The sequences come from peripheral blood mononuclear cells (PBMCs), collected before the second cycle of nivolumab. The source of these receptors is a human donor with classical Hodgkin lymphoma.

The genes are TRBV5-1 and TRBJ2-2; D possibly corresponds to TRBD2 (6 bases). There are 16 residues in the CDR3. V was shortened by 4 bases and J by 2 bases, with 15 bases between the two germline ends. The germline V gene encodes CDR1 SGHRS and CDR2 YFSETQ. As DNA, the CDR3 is TGCGCCAGCAGCACCGCGGGGAGCCCTAACACCGGGGAGCTGTTTTTT. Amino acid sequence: CASSTAGSPNTGELFF.

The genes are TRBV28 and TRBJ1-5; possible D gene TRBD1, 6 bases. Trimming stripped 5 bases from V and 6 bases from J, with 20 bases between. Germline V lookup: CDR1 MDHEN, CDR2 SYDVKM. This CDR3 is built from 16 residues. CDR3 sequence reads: CASSDLGRGSVQPQHF. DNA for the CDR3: TGTGCCAGCAGTGATCTCGGGAGGGGGAGCGTTCAGCCCCAGCATTTT.

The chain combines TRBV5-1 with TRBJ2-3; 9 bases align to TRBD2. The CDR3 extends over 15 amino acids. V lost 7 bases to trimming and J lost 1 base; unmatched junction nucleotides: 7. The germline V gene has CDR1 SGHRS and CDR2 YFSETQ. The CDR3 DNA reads TGCGCCAGCTCTCCCATAGCGGGGGGCACAGATACGCAGTATTTT. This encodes CASSPIAGGTDTQYF. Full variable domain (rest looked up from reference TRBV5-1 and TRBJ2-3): KAGVTQTPRYLIKTRGQQVTLSCSPISGHRSVSWYQQTPGQGLQFLFEYFSETQRNKGNFPGRFSGRQFSNSRSEMNVSTLELGDSALYLCASSPIAGGTDTQYFGPGTRLTVL.

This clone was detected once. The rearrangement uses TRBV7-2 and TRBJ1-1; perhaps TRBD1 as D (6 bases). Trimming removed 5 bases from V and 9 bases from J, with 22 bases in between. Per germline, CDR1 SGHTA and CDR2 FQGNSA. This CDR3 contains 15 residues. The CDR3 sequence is CASSLQQGTSGKAFF. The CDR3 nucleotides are TGTGCCAGCAGCCTTCAACAGGGAACGTCGGGAAAAGCTTTCTTT.

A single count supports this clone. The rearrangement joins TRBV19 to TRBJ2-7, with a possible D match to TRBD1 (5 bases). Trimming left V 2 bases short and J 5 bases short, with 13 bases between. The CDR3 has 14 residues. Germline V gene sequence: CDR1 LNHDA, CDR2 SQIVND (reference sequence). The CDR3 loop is CASSIRVTGDEQYF. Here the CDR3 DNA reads TGTGCCAGTAGTATAAGAGTTACAGGCGACGAGCAGTACTTC.

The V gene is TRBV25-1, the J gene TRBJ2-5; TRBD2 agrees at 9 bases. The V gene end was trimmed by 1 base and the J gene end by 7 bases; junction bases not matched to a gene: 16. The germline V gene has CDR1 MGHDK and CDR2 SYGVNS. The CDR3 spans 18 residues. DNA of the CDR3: TGTGCCAGCAGTGAATCCTGGCGGGGGGGCCAACTCTACGGGACCCAGTACTTC. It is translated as CASSESWRGGQLYGTQYF.

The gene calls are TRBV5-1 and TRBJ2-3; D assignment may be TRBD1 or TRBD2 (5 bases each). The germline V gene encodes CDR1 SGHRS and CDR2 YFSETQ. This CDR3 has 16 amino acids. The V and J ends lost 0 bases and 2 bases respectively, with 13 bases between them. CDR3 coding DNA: TGCGCCAGCAGCTTGGCCGGGCAGGGACCCACAGATACGCAGTATTTT. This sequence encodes CASSLAGQGPTDTQYF. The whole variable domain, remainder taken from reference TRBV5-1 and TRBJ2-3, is KAGVTQTPRYLIKTRGQQVTLSCSPISGHRSVSWYQQTPGQGLQFLFEYFSETQRNKGNFPGRFSGRQFSNSRSEMNVSTLELGDSALYLCASSLAGQGPTDTQYFGPGTRLTVL.

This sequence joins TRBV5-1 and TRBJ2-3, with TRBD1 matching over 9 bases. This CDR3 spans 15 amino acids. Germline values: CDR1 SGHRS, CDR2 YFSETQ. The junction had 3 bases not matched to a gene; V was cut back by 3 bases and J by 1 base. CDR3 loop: CASSSTGGGTDTQYF. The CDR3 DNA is TGCGCCAGCAGCTCAACAGGGGGCGGCACAGATACGCAGTATTTT. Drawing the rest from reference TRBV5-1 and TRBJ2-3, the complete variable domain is KAGVTQTPRYLIKTRGQQVTLSCSPISGHRSVSWYQQTPGQGLQFLFEYFSETQRNKGNFPGRFSGRQFSNSRSEMNVSTLELGDSALYLCASSSTGGGTDTQYFGPGTRLTVL.

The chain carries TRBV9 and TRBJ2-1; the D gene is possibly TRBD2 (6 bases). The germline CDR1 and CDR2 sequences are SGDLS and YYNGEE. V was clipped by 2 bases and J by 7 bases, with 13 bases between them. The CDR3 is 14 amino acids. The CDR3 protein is CASSVEGSRNEQFF. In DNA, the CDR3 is TGTGCCAGCAGCGTGGAGGGGAGCAGAAATGAGCAGTTCTTC. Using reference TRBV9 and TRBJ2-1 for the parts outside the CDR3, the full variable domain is DSGVTQTPKHLITATGQRVTLRCSPRSGDLSVYWYQQSLDQGLQFLIQYYNGEERAKGNILERFSAQQFPDLHSELNLSSLELGDSALYFCASSVEGSRNEQFFGPGTRLTVL.

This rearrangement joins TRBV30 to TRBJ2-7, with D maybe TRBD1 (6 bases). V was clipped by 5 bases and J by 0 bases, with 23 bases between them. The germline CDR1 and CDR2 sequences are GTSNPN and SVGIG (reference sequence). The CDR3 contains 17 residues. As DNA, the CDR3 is TGTGCCTGGCTGACCGATCCCCCCGGGACATACTCCTACGAGCAGTACTTC. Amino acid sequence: CAWLTDPPGTYSYEQYF.

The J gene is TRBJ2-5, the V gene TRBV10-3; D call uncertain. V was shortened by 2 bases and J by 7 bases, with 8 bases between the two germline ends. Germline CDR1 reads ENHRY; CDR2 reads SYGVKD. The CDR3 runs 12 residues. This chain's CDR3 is CAISEGKRTQYF. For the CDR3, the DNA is TGTGCCATCAGTGAGGGGAAAAGGACCCAGTACTTC.

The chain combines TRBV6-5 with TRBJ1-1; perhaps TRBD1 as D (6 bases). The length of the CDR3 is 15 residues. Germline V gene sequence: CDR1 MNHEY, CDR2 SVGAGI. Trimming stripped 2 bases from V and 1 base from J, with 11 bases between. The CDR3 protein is CASSYLGGGNTEAFF. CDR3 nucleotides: TGTGCCAGCAGTTACCTCGGGGGCGGGAACACTGAAGCTTTCTTT.